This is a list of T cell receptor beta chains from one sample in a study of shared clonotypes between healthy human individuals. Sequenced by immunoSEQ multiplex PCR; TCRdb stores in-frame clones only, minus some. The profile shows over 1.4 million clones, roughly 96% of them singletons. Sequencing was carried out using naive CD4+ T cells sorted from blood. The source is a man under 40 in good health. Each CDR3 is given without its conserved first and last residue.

CDR3 protein: ASSLGRGYEQY
V gene: TRBV11-2

CDR3 protein: ASSPKGGGTEAF
V gene: TRBV5-1

CDR3 protein: ASSYGGVGDEQY
V gene: TRBV11-3

CDR3 protein: ASSLWDSVYGYT
V gene: TRBV28

CDR3 protein: ASSLVLAGGPSIQY
V gene: TRBV11-2

CDR3 protein: ATLTGRGSSYEQY
V gene: TRBV10-1

CDR3 protein: ASSLAGGSAFYEQY
V gene: TRBV5-1

CDR3 protein: ASSPTGGAGEQY
V gene: TRBV28

CDR3 protein: ASSSDRATEAF
V gene: TRBV6-1

CDR3 protein: ASSHTGTYTGELF
V gene: TRBV4-1

CDR3 protein: ASSSDRAGNEQF
V gene: TRBV5-1

CDR3 protein: AWTFQVGSGAKNIQY
V gene: TRBV30

CDR3 protein: ASSPRGGETQY
V gene: TRBV5-1

CDR3 protein: ASSSGQGQETQY
V gene: TRBV9

CDR3 protein: SARRGLAGAEQY
V gene: TRBV29-1

CDR3 protein: ASSQDPGIGNTIY
V gene: TRBV4-3

CDR3 protein: ASSAGGGRADEQF
V gene: TRBV6-4

CDR3 protein: ASSSDRGLNQPQH
V gene: TRBV5-5

CDR3 protein: ASSLSGQGFVTQY
V gene: TRBV7-2

CDR3 protein: ASRGGGALSYNEQF
V gene: TRBV27

CDR3 protein: ASSWDLPPTGELF
V gene: TRBV6-1

CDR3 protein: ASSQEWTSGHEQY
V gene: TRBV4-3

CDR3 protein: ASSPLAGWEDTQY
V gene: TRBV18

CDR3 protein: ASSLLGVSYNEQF
V gene: TRBV7-8

CDR3 protein: AKGGNEKLF
V gene: TRBV2

CDR3 protein: ACGKSTDTQY
V gene: TRBV30

CDR3 protein: ASSSGRSSYEQY
V gene: TRBV5-4

CDR3 protein: SARQGTPYNEQF
V gene: TRBV29-1

CDR3 protein: ASSFRTSGTYYEQY
V gene: TRBV7-2